The entry below gives a single TCR beta chain sequence along with its context. These data originate in a study of patients and donors after allogeneic stem cell transplantation. Trimming shortened V by 5 bases and J by 1 base, and 15 bases separated the two germline ends. CDR3 length: 14 residues. Per the germline V gene, CDR1 is SQVTM and CDR2 is ANQGSEA. MiXCR, run by TCRdb on the RT-PCR reads, gives a single entry per CDR3 protein. Among 200,000 to 250,000 distinct CDR3 sequences listed, 38% were seen once. The TCR was taken from a human donor who was either an allogeneic HSCT recipient or a stem cell or donor lymphocyte infusion donor (not recorded which). It is not recorded whose cells these are; they may come from a transplant donor. This chain joins TRBV29-1 and TRBJ2-7, with D possibly matching TRBD2 (6 bases). The sample taken for sequencing was blood, either unsorted or a sorted T cell fraction (not recorded which). The CDR3 DNA follows: TGCAGCGTTTCCCCGGGGGTCTTGTCCTACGAGCAGTACTTC. It yields the protein CSVSPGVLSYEQYF.